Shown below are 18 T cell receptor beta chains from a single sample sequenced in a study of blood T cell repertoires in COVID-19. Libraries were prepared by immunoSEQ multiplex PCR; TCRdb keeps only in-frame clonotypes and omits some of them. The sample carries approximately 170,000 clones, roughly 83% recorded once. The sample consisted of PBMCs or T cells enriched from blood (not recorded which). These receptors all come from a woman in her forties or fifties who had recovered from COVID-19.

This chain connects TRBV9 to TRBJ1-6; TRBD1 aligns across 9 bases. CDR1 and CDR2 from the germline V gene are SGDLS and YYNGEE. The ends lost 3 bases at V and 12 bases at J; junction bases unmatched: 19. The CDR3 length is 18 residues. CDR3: CASSEPKRGQGGEEPLHF. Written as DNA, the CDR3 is TGTGCCAGCAGCGAACCAAAGAGGGGACAGGGAGGGGAGGAACCCCTCCACTTT.

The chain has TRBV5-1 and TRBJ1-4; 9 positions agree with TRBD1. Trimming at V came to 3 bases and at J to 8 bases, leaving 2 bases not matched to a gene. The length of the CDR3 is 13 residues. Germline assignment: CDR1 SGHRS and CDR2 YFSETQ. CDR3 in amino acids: CASSWDRVEKLFF. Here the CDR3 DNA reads TGCGCCAGCAGCTGGGACAGGGTCGAAAAACTGTTTTTT.

CDR3 sequence: CASSLFGPRETQYF. The CDR3 DNA reads as TGTGCCAGCAGCCTCTTTGGTCCCAGGGAGACCCAGTACTTC. The chain employs TRBV7-2 and TRBJ2-5; D is unclear. The CDR3 is 14 amino acids. The V gene's germline CDR1 is SGHTA and CDR2 FQGNSA. Trimming pared 5 bases from V and 5 bases from J, leaving 15 bases between.

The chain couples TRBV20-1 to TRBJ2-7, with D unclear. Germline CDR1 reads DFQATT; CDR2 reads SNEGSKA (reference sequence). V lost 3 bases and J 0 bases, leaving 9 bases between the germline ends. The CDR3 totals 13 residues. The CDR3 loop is CSASPFPSYEQYV. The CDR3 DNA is TGCAGTGCTAGTCCCTTCCCCTCCTACGAGCAGTACGTC.

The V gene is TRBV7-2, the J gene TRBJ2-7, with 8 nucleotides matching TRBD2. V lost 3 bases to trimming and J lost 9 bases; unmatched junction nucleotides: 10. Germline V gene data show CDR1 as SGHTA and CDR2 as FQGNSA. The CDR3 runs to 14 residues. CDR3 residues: CASSFVAGGMRQYV. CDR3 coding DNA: TGTGCCAGCAGCTTTGTGGCGGGAGGTATGCGGCAGTACGTC.

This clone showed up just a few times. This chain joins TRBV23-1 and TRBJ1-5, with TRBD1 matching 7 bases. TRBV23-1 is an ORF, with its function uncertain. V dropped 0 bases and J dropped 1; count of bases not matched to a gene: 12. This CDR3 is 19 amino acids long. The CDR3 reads CASSQSAHPQGLSNQPQHF. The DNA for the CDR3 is TGCGCCAGCAGTCAATCGGCTCACCCACAGGGGTTAAGCAATCAGCCCCAGCATTTT.

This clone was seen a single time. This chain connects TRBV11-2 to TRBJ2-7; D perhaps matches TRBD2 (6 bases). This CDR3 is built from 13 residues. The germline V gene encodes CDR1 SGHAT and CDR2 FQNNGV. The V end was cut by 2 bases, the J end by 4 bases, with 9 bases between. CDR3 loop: CASSLWGVYEQYV. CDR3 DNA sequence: TGTGCCAGCAGCTTATGGGGGGTTTACGAGCAGTACGTC.

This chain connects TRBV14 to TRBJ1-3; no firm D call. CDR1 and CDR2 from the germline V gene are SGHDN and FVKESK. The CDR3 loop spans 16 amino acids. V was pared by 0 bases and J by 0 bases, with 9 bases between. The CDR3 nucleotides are TGTGCCAGCAGCCAAGATCCTCGGAGCTCTGGAAACACCATATATTTT. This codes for CASSQDPRSSGNTIYF.

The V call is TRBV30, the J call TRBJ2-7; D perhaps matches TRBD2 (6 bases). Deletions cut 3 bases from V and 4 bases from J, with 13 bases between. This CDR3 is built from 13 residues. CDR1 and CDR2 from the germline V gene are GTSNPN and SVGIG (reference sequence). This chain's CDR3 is CAWSRQEGYEQYV. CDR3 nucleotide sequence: TGTGCCTGGAGCCGTCAGGAGGGGTACGAGCAGTACGTC.

For the CDR3, the DNA is TGTGCCAGCAGCCCAGATCCTAGCGGGACCCAGTACTTC. Residues: CASSPDPSGTQYF. The chain links TRBV9 to TRBJ2-5; 7 positions agree with TRBD2. J was trimmed by 7 bases and V by 4 bases; bases with no gene match: 7. CDR3 length equals 13 residues. From germline, CDR1 is SGDLS and CDR2 YYNGEE. Supplemented by reference TRBV9 and TRBJ2-5, the full variable domain reads DSGVTQTPKHLITATGQRVTLRCSPRSGDLSVYWYQQSLDQGLQFLIQYYNGEERAKGNILERFSAQQFPDLHSELNLSSLELGDSALYFCASSPDPSGTQYFGPGTRLLVL.

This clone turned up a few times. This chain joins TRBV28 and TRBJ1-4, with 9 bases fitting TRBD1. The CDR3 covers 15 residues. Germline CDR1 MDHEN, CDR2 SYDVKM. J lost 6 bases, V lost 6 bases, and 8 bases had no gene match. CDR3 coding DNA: TGTGCCAGCAGCCGGAGGGGGACAGGGTATGAAAAACTGTTTTTT. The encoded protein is CASSRRGTGYEKLFF. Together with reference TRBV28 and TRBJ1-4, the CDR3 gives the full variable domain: DVKVTQSSRYLVKRTGEKVFLECVQDMDHENMFWYRQDPGLGLRLIYFSYDVKMKEKGDIPEGYSVSREKKERFSLILESASTNQTSMYLCASSRRGTGYEKLFFGSGTQLSVL.

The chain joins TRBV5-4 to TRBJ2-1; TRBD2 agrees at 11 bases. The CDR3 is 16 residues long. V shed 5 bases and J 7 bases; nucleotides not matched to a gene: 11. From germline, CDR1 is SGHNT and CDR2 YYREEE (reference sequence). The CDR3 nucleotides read TGTGCCAGCAGTTATCAAAAAGGACTAGCGGGTAATGAGCAGTTCTTC. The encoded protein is CASSYQKGLAGNEQFF.

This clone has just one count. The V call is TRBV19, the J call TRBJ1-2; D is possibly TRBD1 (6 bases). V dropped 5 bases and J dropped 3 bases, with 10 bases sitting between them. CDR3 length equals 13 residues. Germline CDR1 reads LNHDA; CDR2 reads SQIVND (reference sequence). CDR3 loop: CASSGRTDYGYTF. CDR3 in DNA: TGTGCCAGTAGTGGAAGGACAGACTATGGCTACACCTTC.

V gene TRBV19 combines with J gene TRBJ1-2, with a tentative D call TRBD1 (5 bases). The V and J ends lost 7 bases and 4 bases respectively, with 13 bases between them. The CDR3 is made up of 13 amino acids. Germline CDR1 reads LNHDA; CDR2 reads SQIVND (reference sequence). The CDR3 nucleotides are TGTGCCAGTACCTATGGGGGAGGCTATGGCTACACCTTC. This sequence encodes CASTYGGGYGYTF.

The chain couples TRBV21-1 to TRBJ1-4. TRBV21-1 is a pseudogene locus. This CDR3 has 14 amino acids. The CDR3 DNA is TGTGCCACCACCGGATGTTTCGGAGGGGAAAAACTGTTTTTT. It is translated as CATTGCFGGEKLFF.

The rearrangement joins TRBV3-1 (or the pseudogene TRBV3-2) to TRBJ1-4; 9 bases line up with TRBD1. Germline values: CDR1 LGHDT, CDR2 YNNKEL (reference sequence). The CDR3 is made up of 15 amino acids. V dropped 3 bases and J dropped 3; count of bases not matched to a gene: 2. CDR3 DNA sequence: TGTGCCAGCAGCCACCGGGACAGGGCTAATGAAAAACTGTTTTTT. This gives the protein CASSHRDRANEKLFF.

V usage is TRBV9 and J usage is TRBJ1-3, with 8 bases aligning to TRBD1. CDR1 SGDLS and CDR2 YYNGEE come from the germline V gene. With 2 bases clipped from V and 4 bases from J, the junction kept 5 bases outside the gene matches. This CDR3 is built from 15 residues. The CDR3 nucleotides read TGTGCCAGCAGCGTCACCGGGACAGGCGGAAACACCATATATTTT. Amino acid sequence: CASSVTGTGGNTIYF.

The CDR3 DNA sequence: TGTGCCACCGGGAAACAGCATAACTATGGCTACACCTTC. Amino acid sequence: CATGKQHNYGYTF. The chain carries TRBV19 and TRBJ1-2; D is undetermined. The V gene lost 10 bases and the J gene lost 1 base, with 13 bases spanning the gap. The CDR3 runs to 13 residues. CDR1 and CDR2 (germline): LNHDA, SQIVND (reference sequence). Based on the CDR3 plus reference TRBV19 and TRBJ1-2, the full variable domain is DGGITQSPKYLFRKEGQNVTLSCEQNLNHDAMYWYRQDPGQGLRLIYYSQIVNDFQKGDIAEGYSVSREKKESFPLTVTSAQKNPTAFYLCATGKQHNYGYTFGSGTRLTVV.